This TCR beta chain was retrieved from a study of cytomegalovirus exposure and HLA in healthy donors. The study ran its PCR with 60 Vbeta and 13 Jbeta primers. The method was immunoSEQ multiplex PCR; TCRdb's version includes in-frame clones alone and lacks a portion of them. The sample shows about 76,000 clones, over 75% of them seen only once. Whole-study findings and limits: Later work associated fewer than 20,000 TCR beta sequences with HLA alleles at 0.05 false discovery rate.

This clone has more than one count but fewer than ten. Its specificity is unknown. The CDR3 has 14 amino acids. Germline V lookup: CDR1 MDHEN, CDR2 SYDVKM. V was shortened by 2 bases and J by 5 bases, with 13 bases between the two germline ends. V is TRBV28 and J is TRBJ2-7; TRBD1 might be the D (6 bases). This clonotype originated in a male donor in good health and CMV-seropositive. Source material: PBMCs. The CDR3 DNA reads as TGTGCCAGCAGTTTAAGAATGGGGGCAAACGAGCAGTACTTC. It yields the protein CASSLRMGANEQYF.